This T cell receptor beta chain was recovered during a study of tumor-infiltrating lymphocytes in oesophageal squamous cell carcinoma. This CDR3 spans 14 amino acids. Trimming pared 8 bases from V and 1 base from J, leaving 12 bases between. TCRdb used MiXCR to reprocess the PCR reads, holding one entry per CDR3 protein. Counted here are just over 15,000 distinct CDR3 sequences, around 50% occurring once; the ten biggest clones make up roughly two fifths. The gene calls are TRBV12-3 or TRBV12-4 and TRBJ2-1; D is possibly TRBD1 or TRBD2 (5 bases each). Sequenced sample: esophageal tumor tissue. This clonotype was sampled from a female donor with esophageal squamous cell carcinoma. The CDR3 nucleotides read TGTGCCAGCGAATCGGGACGGTCCTACAATGAGCAGTTCTTC. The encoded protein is CASESGRSYNEQFF.